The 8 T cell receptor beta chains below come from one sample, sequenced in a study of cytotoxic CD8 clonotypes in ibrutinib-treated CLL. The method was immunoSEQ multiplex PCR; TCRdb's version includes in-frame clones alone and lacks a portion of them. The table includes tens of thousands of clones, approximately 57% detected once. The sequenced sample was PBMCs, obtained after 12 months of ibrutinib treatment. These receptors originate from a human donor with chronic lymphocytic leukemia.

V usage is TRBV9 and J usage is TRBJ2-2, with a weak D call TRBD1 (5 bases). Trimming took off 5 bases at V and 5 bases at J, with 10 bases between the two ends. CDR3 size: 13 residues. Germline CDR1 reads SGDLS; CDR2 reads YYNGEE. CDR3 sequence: CASRDTSTGELFF. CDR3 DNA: TGTGCCAGCAGGGACACAAGTACCGGGGAGCTGTTTTTT.

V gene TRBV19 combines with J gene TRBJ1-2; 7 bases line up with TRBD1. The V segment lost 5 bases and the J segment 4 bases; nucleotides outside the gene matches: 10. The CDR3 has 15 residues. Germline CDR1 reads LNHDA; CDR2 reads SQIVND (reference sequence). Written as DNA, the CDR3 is TGTGCCAGTAGTCCCCGACAGGGCGGGTCCTATGGCTACACCTTC. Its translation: CASSPRQGGSYGYTF.

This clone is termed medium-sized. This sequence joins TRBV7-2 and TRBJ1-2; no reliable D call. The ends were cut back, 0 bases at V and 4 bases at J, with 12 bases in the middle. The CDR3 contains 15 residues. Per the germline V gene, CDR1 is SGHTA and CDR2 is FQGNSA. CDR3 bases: TGTGCCAGCAGCTTAGCGCCGGACCCAATCTATGGCTACACCTTC. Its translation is CASSLAPDPIYGYTF.

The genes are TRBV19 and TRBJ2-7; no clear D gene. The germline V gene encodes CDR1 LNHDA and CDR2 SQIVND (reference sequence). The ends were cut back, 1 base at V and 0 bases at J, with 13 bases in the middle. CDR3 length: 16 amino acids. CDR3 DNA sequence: TGTGCCAGTAGTATAGCAGGAGATCTAAGCTCCTACGAGCAGTACTTC. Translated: CASSIAGDLSSYEQYF.

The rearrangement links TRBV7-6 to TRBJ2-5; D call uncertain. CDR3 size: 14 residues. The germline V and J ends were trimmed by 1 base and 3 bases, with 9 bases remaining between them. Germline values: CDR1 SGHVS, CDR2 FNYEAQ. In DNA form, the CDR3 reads TGTGCCAGCAGCTTAGTATGGGGTAAAGAGACCCAGTACTTC. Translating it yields CASSLVWGKETQYF.

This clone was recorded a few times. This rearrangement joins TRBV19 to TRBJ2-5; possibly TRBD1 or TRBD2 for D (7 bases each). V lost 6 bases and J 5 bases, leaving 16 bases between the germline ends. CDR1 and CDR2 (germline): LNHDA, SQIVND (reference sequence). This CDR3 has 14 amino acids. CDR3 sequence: CASSVAQGGETQYF. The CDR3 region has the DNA TGTGCCAGTAGCGTAGCCCAGGGGGGGGAGACCCAGTACTTC.

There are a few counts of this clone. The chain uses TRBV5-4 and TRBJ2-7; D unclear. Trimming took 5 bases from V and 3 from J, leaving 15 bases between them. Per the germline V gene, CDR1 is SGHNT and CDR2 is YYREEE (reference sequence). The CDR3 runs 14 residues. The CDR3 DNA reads TGTGCCAGCAGTGATGGACCCGACCTCTACGAGCAGTACTTC. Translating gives CASSDGPDLYEQYF.

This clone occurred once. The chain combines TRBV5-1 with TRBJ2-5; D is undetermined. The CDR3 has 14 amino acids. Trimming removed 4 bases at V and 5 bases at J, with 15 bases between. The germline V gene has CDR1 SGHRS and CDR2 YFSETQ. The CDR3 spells CASSPGMAGETQYF. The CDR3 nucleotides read TGCGCCAGCAGCCCCGGAATGGCCGGGGAGACCCAGTACTTC.